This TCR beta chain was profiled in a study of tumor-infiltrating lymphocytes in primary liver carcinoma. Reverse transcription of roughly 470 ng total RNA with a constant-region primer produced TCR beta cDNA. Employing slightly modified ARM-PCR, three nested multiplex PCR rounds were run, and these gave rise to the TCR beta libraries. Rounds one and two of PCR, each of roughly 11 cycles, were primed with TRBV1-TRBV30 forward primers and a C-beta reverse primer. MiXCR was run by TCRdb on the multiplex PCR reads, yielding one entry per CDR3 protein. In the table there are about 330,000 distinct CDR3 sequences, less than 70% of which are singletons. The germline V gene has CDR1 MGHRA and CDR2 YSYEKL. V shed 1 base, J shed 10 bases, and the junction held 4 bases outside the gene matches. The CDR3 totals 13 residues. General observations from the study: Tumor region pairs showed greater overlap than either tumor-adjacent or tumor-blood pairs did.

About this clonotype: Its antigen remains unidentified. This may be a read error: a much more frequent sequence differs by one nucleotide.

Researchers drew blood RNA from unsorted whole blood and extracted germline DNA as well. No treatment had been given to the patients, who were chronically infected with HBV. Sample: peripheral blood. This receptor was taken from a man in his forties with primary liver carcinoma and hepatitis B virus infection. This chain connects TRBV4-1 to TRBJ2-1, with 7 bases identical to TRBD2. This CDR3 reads CASSQGAGDEQFF. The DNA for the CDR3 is TGCGCCAGCAGCCAAGGGGCGGGAGACGAGCAGTTCTTC.